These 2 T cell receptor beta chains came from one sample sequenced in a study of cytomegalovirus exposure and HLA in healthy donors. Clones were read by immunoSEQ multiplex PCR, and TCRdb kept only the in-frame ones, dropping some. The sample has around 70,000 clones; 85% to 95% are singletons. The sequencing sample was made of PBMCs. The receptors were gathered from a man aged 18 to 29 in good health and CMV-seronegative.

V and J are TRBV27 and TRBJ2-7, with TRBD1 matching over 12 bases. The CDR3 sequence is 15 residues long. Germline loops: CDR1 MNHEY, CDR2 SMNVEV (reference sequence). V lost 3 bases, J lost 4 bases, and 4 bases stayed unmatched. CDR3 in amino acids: CASSFLGQGAYEQYF. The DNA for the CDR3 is TGTGCCAGCAGTTTTTTGGGACAGGGGGCTTACGAGCAGTACTTC.

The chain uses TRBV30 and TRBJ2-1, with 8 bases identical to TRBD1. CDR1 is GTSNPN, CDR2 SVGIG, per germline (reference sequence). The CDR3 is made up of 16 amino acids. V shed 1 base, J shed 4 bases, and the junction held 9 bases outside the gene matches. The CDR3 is CAWSGAGGRLYNEQFF. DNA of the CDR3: TGTGCCTGGAGTGGGGCAGGGGGCCGCTTATACAATGAGCAGTTCTTC.